Below, 28 T cell receptor beta chains from the same sample are listed, as sequenced in a study of Ad26.COV2.S vaccination and SARS-CoV-2 variants. Method: immunoSEQ multiplex PCR; TCRdb's copy keeps in-frame clones and lacks some. The sample comprises about 370,000 clones, 89% of which are singletons, and under 2% rests with the top ten. Treatment described: around 19 received Ad26.COV2.S at low or high dose, single or two shots; 5 received placebo; per-sample allocation not given. Sampling took place 63 days after the first vaccine or placebo injection. The material sequenced was peripheral blood, taken in a trial of Ad26.COV2.S vaccine versus placebo. These receptors were collected from a person aged 18-65 years who received the Ad26.COV2.S COVID-19 vaccine or a placebo.

This clone was seen just once. The gene calls are TRBV6-8 and TRBJ2-7, with D unclear. Germline values: CDR1 MNHGY, CDR2 SAAAGT. V gave up 1 base and J gave up 5 bases, with 0 bases separating them. This CDR3 contains 10 residues. This chain's CDR3 is CASSYYEQYF. CDR3 in DNA: TGTGCCAGCAGTTACTACGAGCAGTACTTC.

The J gene is TRBJ1-3, the V gene TRBV11-2, with 7 positions matching TRBD1. Germline CDR1 and CDR2: SGHAT and FQNNGV. The J segment lost 7 bases and the V segment lost 5 bases, leaving 11 bases of the junction unmatched. The CDR3 contains 15 residues. CDR3 protein: CASSPLRDSRNTIYF. The CDR3 bases are TGTGCCAGCAGCCCCCTCCGGGACAGTCGGAACACCATATATTTT. Looking up the rest from reference TRBV11-2 and TRBJ1-3 gives the full variable domain: EAGVAQSPRYKIIEKRQSVAFWCNPISGHATLYWYQQILGQGPKLLIQFQNNGVVDDSQLPKDRFSAERLKGVDSTLKIQPAKLEDSAVYLCASSPLRDSRNTIYFGEGSWLTVV.

The chain has TRBV5-1 and TRBJ2-7; 9 bases fit TRBD2. The V gene end was trimmed by 0 bases and the J gene end by 4 bases; junction bases not matched to a gene: 14. The germline V gene has CDR1 SGHRS and CDR2 YFSETQ. The CDR3 is 18 residues long. The CDR3 DNA is TGCGCCAGCAGCTTGGTAGTGAGTTCGGCGGGAGGGCCGTACGAGCAGTACTTC. Residues: CASSLVVSSAGGPYEQYF.

The chain combines TRBV5-1 with TRBJ2-1; 13 nucleotides agree with TRBD2. CDR1 and CDR2 (germline): SGHRS, YFSETQ. This CDR3 region has 18 residues. V dropped 3 bases and J dropped 1; count of bases not matched to a gene: 7. This CDR3 reads CASSSRGLAGESYNEQFF. Written as DNA, the CDR3 is TGCGCCAGCAGCTCCCGAGGACTAGCGGGAGAGTCCTACAATGAGCAGTTCTTC.

This chain links TRBV28 with TRBJ1-2, with 7 bases aligning to TRBD1. The V gene's germline CDR1 is MDHEN and CDR2 SYDVKM. V gave up 6 bases and J gave up 8 bases; unmatched junction bases: 9. The CDR3 has 13 amino acids. The chain's CDR3 is CASRGTVRGGYTF. The CDR3 coding sequence is TGTGCCAGCAGGGGGACAGTCAGGGGCGGCTACACCTTC.

This sequence joins TRBV4-2 and TRBJ2-2; no firm D call. Germline values: CDR1 LGHNA, CDR2 YNFKEQ. With 1 base removed from V and 2 bases from J, the gap between germline ends came to 5 bases. The CDR3 is made up of 14 amino acids. This CDR3 reads CASSQGANTGELFF. The DNA for the CDR3 is TGTGCCAGCAGCCAAGGCGCTAACACCGGGGAGCTGTTTTTT.

This clone has a single count. The V call is TRBV7-6, the J call TRBJ2-1; 10 bases fit TRBD2. Trimming removed 8 bases from V and 8 bases from J; junction bases left unmatched: 12. Looked up from germline, CDR1 is SGHVS and CDR2 is FNYEAQ. This CDR3 contains 15 residues. The CDR3 DNA sequence: TGTGCCAGCCGTCTCGAGGCTAGCGGGAGTTATGAGCAGTTCTTC. As protein: CASRLEASGSYEQFF. The entire variable domain, with the rest obtained from reference TRBV7-6 and TRBJ2-1, is as follows: GAGVSQSPRYKVTKRGQDVALRCDPISGHVSLYWYRQALGQGPEFLTYFNYEAQQDKSGLPNDRFSAERPEGSISTLTIQRTEQRDSAMYRCASRLEASGSYEQFFGPGTRLTVL.

This clone was detected only a few times. This chain links TRBV2 with TRBJ1-4; D not resolved. V was trimmed by 2 bases and J by 8 bases, leaving 3 bases between them. The CDR3 totals 11 residues. CDR1 SNHLY and CDR2 FYNNEI come from the germline V gene. The CDR3 DNA sequence: TGTGCCAGCAGTGAATGGGAAAAACTGTTTTTT. Amino acids: CASSEWEKLFF.

For this clone: Other DNA sequences within the sample encode an identical CDR3. The chain recombines TRBV5-4 with TRBJ2-7; weak D call: TRBD2 (5 bases). Deletions cut 0 bases from V and 0 bases from J, with 7 bases between. The CDR3 extends over 14 amino acids. The germline gives CDR1 SGHNT, CDR2 YYREEE (reference sequence). The CDR3 reads CASSLAGSSYEQYF. The CDR3 bases are TGTGCCAGCAGCTTGGCTGGGAGCTCCTACGAGCAGTACTTC.

The V and J genes are TRBV24-1 and TRBJ2-2, with D perhaps TRBD1 (5 bases). The CDR3 totals 13 residues. Germline V gene data show CDR1 as KGHDR and CDR2 as SFDVKD. Trimming cost V 4 bases and J 6 bases, with 8 bases left between them. The CDR3 nucleotides read TGTGCCACCAGTGAGGCAGGGTCCGGGGAGCTGTTTTTT. Amino acids: CATSEAGSGELFF.

The rearrangement uses TRBV28 and TRBJ1-4; tentative D call: TRBD1 (6 bases). The CDR3 is 15 residues long. Germline V gives CDR1 MDHEN, CDR2 SYDVKM. V lost 8 bases, J lost 7 bases, and 20 bases lay in between. CDR3 residues: CASRPQQGGGEKLFF. In DNA form, the CDR3 reads TGTGCCAGCCGACCTCAACAGGGTGGCGGTGAAAAACTGTTTTTT. Full variable domain (remainder filled in from reference TRBV28 and TRBJ1-4): DVKVTQSSRYLVKRTGEKVFLECVQDMDHENMFWYRQDPGLGLRLIYFSYDVKMKEKGDIPEGYSVSREKKERFSLILESASTNQTSMYLCASRPQQGGGEKLFFGSGTQLSVL.

The rearrangement joins TRBV7-6 to TRBJ2-3, with 10 bases aligning to TRBD2. The length of the CDR3 is 17 residues. Germline V lookup: CDR1 SGHVS, CDR2 FNYEAQ. The junction had 4 bases not matched to a gene; V was cut back by 1 base and J by 0 bases. For the CDR3, the DNA is TGTGCCAGCAGCTTAGGGACTAGCGGACCTAGCACAGATACGCAGTATTTT. Translated: CASSLGTSGPSTDTQYF.

This chain links TRBV28 with TRBJ1-2; D is undetermined. CDR3 length: 15 residues. Germline V gives CDR1 MDHEN, CDR2 SYDVKM. V lost 6 bases, J lost 0 bases, and 14 bases lay in between. This CDR3 reads CASRRRRASNYGYTF. Here the CDR3 DNA reads TGTGCCAGCAGGCGGAGGCGGGCCTCTAACTATGGCTACACCTTC.

This chain uses TRBV6-5 with TRBJ2-7, with D unresolved. Germline V gene data show CDR1 as MNHEY and CDR2 as SVGAGI. Trimming left V 6 bases short and J 2 bases short, with 11 bases between. The length of the CDR3 is 13 residues. The DNA of the CDR3 is TGTGCCAGCAGCAGGAAGGCGACCTACGAGCAGTACTTC. Protein product: CASSRKATYEQYF.

This chain links TRBV7-2 with TRBJ2-5; TRBD2 agrees at 7 bases. Germline-derived CDR1 and CDR2 are SGHTA and FQGNSA. J was trimmed by 0 bases and V by 5 bases; bases with no gene match: 9. The CDR3 is 16 residues long. Here the CDR3 reads CASSAPGLPYQETQYF. For the CDR3, the DNA is TGTGCCAGCAGCGCCCCGGGACTACCGTACCAAGAGACCCAGTACTTC.

The CDR3 sequence: CASSTDGGYTF. CDR3 bases: TGTGCCAGCAGCACGGACGGTGGCTACACCTTC. The chain employs TRBV7-9 and TRBJ1-2; D remains ambiguous. Trimming shortened V by 5 bases and J by 7 bases, and 8 bases separated the two germline ends. The CDR3 totals 11 residues. Germline CDR1 SEHNR, CDR2 FQNEAQ (reference sequence).

This chain joins TRBV6-5 and TRBJ1-1; D is possibly TRBD1 (6 bases). This CDR3 comprises 14 residues. V was shortened by 6 bases and J by 1 base, with 12 bases between the two germline ends. Germline V gives CDR1 MNHEY, CDR2 SVGAGI. This chain's CDR3 is CASSGQPTNTEAFF. The DNA for the CDR3 is TGTGCCAGCAGCGGACAGCCTACGAACACTGAAGCTTTCTTT.

CDR3 sequence (DNA): TGCAGTGCTAGTTTGGGGTTGAATCAGCCCCAGCATTTT. It translates to CSASLGLNQPQHF. This chain connects TRBV20-1 to TRBJ1-5; D call uncertain. V was clipped by 3 bases and J by 4 bases, with 10 bases between them. Germline V gene lookup returns CDR1 DFQATT and CDR2 SNEGSKA (reference sequence). The CDR3 covers 13 residues.

The rearrangement uses TRBV21-1 and TRBJ2-2; the table's D call, TRBD2, was not checked against the DNA. TRBV21-1 is tagged as a pseudogene. There are 19 residues in the CDR3. The CDR3 nucleotides are TGTGCCAGCAGCAAAGTAGAAGGCGGGAGGGCTGCGAACACCGGGGAGCTGTTTTTT. Translation gives CASSKVEGGRAANTGELFF.

The genes are TRBV7-9 and TRBJ2-7; D not certain. Germline lookup yields CDR1 SEHNR and CDR2 FQNEAQ (reference sequence). The CDR3 is 12 residues long. V was shortened by 4 bases and J by 4 bases, with 8 bases between the two germline ends. In nucleotides, the CDR3 is TGTGCCAGCAGCTCAACGGTATACGAGCAGTACTTC. Its translation is CASSSTVYEQYF.

This clone has only a few counts. The chain employs TRBV5-4 and TRBJ2-2, with 7 bases lining up with TRBD1. This CDR3 spans 15 amino acids. V was clipped by 6 bases and J by 3 bases; unmatched bases: 8. CDR1 SGHNT and CDR2 YYREEE come from the germline V gene (reference sequence). The CDR3 DNA follows: TGTGCCAGCACCCGACAGGGCCCTTACACCGGGGAGCTGTTTTTT. Its protein product is CASTRQGPYTGELFF.

The chain uses TRBV6-5 and TRBJ1-1; 8 bases line up with TRBD1. The CDR3 is 15 amino acids. CDR1 and CDR2 from the germline V gene are MNHEY and SVGAGI. The trim removed 5 bases at V and 7 bases at J, leaving 12 bases unmatched. For the CDR3, the DNA is TGTGCCAGCAGTACCGGGGACAGGAGAGTGATTGAAGCTTTCTTT. This sequence encodes CASSTGDRRVIEAFF.

This chain joins TRBV28 and TRBJ2-3, with D possibly being TRBD2 (6 bases). V lost 5 bases, J lost 7 bases, and 19 bases lay in between. There are 15 residues in the CDR3. Germline V gene sequence: CDR1 MDHEN, CDR2 SYDVKM. DNA for the CDR3: TGTGCCAGCAGTCGGCCGGAGGGTCTGGTACATACGCAGTATTTT. It translates to CASSRPEGLVHTQYF. The full variable domain, its missing parts supplied by reference TRBV28 and TRBJ2-3, is DVKVTQSSRYLVKRTGEKVFLECVQDMDHENMFWYRQDPGLGLRLIYFSYDVKMKEKGDIPEGYSVSREKKERFSLILESASTNQTSMYLCASSRPEGLVHTQYFGPGTRLTVL.

The chain is built from TRBV19 and TRBJ2-7, with D perhaps TRBD2 (5 bases). Trimming left V 5 bases short and J 3 bases short, with 17 bases between. The germline CDR1 and CDR2 sequences are LNHDA and SQIVND (reference sequence). CDR3 length: 15 residues. Written as DNA, the CDR3 is TGTGCCAGTAGTCCCCGAGGACCTGGAGGCTACGAGCAGTACTTC. Amino acid sequence: CASSPRGPGGYEQYF.

The chain uses TRBV30 and TRBJ2-1; 9 bases match TRBD2. This CDR3 contains 13 residues. The V and J ends lost 3 bases and 4 bases, in that order; junction bases with no gene match: 1. Germline V gene data show CDR1 as GTSNPN and CDR2 as SVGIG (reference sequence). The chain's CDR3 is CAWSTSGYNEQFF. CDR3 bases: TGTGCCTGGAGCACTAGCGGGTACAATGAGCAGTTCTTC.

The genes are TRBV3-1 (or the pseudogene TRBV3-2) and TRBJ2-7, with TRBD2 identical over 11 bases. The CDR3 runs to 12 residues. V lost 4 bases to trimming and J lost 9 bases; unmatched junction nucleotides: 2. Germline V gene data show CDR1 as LGHDT and CDR2 as YNNKEL (reference sequence). CDR3 amino acids: CASSLGTSGQYF. In DNA, the CDR3 is TGTGCCAGCAGCCTTGGGACTAGCGGGCAGTACTTC.

The chain is built from TRBV11-2 and TRBJ2-7, with D perhaps matching TRBD2 (7 bases). Germline V gene data show CDR1 as SGHAT and CDR2 as FQNNGV. The V gene lost 8 bases and the J gene lost 6 bases, with 20 bases spanning the gap. This CDR3 is built from 14 residues. The CDR3 bases are TGTGCCAGCGACGGAGGGGGGAGGGCTCTCGAGCAGTACTTC. As protein: CASDGGGRALEQYF.

V usage is TRBV2 and J usage is TRBJ2-7; D gene ambiguous. CDR3 length: 11 residues. The ends were cut back, 4 bases at V and 3 bases at J, with 4 bases in the middle. Germline V gene data show CDR1 as SNHLY and CDR2 as FYNNEI. The CDR3 DNA follows: TGTGCCAGCAGTGCCCTCTACGAGCAGTACTTC. Translating gives CASSALYEQYF. Full variable domain (missing parts from reference TRBV2 and TRBJ2-7): EPEVTQTPSHQVTQMGQEVILRCVPISNHLYFYWYRQILGQKVEFLVSFYNNEISEKSEIFDDQFSVERPDGSNFTLKIRSTKLEDSAMYFCASSALYEQYFGPGTRLTVT.